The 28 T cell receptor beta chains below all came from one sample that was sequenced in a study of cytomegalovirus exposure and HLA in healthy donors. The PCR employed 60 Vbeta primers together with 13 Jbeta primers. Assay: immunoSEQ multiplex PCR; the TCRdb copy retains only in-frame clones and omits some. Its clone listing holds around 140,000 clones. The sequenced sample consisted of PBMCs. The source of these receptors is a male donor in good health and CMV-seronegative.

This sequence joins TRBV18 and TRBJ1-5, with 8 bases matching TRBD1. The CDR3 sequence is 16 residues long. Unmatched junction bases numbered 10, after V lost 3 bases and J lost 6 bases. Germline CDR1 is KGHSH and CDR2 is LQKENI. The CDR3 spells CASSPIGQGGSQPQHF. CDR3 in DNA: TGTGCCAGCTCACCCATAGGACAGGGCGGTAGTCAGCCCCAGCATTTT.

The CDR3 sequence is CASSKGQGLTEAFF. In DNA form, the CDR3 reads TGTGCCAGCAGCAAAGGACAGGGTCTCACTGAAGCTTTCTTT. J is TRBJ1-1 and V is TRBV11-2; TRBD1 aligns across 8 bases. V was pared by 5 bases and J by 4 bases, with 6 bases of the junction left unmatched. The germline CDR1 and CDR2 sequences are SGHAT and FQNNGV. The CDR3 covers 14 residues.

The CDR3 nucleotides are TGTGCCAGCAGCGTAGGAAGCGGAGAGACCCAGTACTTC. It is translated as CASSVGSGETQYF. The chain is built from TRBV9 and TRBJ2-5; tentative D call: TRBD2 (5 bases). This CDR3 spans 13 amino acids. The V gene lost 0 bases and the J gene lost 4 bases, with 7 bases spanning the gap. CDR1 is SGDLS, CDR2 YYNGEE, per germline. Full variable domain (rest looked up from reference TRBV9 and TRBJ2-5): DSGVTQTPKHLITATGQRVTLRCSPRSGDLSVYWYQQSLDQGLQFLIQYYNGEERAKGNILERFSAQQFPDLHSELNLSSLELGDSALYFCASSVGSGETQYFGPGTRLLVL.

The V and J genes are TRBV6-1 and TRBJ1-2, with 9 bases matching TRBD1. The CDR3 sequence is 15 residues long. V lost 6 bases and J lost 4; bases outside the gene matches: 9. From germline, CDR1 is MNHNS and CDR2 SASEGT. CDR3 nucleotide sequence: TGTGCCAGCAGGGCAGGACAGGGGCCATCCTATGGCTACACCTTC. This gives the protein CASRAGQGPSYGYTF.

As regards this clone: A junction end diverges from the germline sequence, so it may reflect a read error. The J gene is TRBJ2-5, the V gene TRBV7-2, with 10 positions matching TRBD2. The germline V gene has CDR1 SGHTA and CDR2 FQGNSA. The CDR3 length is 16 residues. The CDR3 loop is CASSGGASGGQEPQYF. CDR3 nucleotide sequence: TGTGCCAGCAGCGGTGGGGCTAGCGGGGGTCAAGAGCCCCAGTACTTC.

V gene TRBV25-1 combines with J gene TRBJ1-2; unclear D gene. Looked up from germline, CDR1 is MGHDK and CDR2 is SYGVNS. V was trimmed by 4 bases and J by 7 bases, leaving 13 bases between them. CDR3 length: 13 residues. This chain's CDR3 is CASSAMDLGGYTF. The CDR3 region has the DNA TGTGCCAGCAGTGCCATGGATCTAGGTGGCTACACCTTC.

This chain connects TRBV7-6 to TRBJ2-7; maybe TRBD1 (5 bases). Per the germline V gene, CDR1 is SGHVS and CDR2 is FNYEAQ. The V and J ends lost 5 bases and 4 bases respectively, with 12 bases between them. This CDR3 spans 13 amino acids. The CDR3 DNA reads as TGTGCCAGCAGCCCTCGGGCAGGGTACGAGCAGTACTTC. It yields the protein CASSPRAGYEQYF.

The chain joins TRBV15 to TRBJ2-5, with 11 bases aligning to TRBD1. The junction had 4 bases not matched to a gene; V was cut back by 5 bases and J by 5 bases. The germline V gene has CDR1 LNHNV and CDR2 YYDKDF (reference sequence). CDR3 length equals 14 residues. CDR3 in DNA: TGTGCCACCAGCCCGGACAGGGGGCATGAGACCCAGTACTTC. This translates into CATSPDRGHETQYF.

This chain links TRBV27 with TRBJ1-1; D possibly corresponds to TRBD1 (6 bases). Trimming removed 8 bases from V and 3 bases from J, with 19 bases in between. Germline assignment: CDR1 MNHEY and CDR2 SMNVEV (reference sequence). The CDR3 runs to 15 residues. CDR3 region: CASAKRSRGDTEAFF. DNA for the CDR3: TGTGCCAGCGCTAAACGGAGCAGGGGCGACACTGAAGCTTTCTTT.

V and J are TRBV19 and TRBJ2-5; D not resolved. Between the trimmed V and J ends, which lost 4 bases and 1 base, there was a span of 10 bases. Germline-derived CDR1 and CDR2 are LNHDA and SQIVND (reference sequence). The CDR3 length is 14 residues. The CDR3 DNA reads TGTGCCAGTAGTACCCGTAGCATCCAAGAGACCCAGTACTTC. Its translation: CASSTRSIQETQYF.

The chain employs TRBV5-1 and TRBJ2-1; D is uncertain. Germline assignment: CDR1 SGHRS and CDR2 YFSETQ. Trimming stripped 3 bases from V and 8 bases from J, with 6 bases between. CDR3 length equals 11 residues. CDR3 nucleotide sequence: TGCGCCAGCAGCTGGCAGGATGAGCAGTTCTTC. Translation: CASSWQDEQFF. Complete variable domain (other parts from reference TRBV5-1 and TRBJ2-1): KAGVTQTPRYLIKTRGQQVTLSCSPISGHRSVSWYQQTPGQGLQFLFEYFSETQRNKGNFPGRFSGRQFSNSRSEMNVSTLELGDSALYLCASSWQDEQFFGPGTRLTVL.

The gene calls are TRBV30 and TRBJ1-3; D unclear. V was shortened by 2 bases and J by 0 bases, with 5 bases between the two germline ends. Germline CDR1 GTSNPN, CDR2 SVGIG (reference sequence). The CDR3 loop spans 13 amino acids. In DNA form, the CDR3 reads TGTGCCTGGAGTCTATACTCTGGAAACACCATATATTTT. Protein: CAWSLYSGNTIYF.

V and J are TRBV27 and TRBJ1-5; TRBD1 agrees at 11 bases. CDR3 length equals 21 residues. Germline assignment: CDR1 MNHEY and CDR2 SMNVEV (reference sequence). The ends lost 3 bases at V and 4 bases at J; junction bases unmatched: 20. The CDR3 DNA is TGTGCCAGCAGTTTGGTCGGTCTGGGGACAGGGGGAACTGGGGAAAATCAGCCCCAGCATTTT. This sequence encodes CASSLVGLGTGGTGENQPQHF.

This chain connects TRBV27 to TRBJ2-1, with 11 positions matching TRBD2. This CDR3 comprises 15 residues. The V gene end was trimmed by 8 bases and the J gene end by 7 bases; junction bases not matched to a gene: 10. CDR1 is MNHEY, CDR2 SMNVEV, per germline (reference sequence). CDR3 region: CASLAGGRLENEQFF. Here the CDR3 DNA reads TGTGCCAGCTTAGCGGGAGGGAGATTGGAGAATGAGCAGTTCTTC.

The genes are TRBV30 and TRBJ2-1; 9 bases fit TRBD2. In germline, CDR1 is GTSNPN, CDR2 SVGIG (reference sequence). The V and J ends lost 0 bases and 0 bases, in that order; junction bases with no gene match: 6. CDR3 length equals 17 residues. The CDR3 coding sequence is TGTGCCTGGAGTGTTTGGCTAGCGGGGAGCTCCTACAATGAGCAGTTCTTC. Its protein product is CAWSVWLAGSSYNEQFF.

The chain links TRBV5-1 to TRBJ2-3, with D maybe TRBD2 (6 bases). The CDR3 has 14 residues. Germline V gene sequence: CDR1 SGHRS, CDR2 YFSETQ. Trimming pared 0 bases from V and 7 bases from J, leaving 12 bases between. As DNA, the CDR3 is TGCGCCAGCAGCTTGGCGCCGGGAGTTTATACGCAGTATTTT. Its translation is CASSLAPGVYTQYF. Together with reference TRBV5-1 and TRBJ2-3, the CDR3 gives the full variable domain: KAGVTQTPRYLIKTRGQQVTLSCSPISGHRSVSWYQQTPGQGLQFLFEYFSETQRNKGNFPGRFSGRQFSNSRSEMNVSTLELGDSALYLCASSLAPGVYTQYFGPGTRLTVL.

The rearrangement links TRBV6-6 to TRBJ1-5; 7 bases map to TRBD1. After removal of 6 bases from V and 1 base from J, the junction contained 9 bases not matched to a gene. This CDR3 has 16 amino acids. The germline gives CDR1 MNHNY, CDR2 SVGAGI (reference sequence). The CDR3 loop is CASSTTGPRSNQPQHF. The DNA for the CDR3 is TGTGCCAGCAGCACGACAGGGCCTAGGAGCAATCAGCCCCAGCATTTT.

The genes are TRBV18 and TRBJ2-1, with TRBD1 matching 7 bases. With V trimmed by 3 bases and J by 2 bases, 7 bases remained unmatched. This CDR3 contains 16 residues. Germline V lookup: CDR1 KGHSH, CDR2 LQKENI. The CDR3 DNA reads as TGTGCCAGCTCACCCCCACAGGGGAATACCTACAATGAGCAGTTCTTC. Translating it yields CASSPPQGNTYNEQFF.

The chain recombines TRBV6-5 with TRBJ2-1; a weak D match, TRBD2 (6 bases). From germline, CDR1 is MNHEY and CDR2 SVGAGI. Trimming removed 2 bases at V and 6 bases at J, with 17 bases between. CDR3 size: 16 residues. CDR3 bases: TGTGCCAGCAGTTACGCGGACGGGGGAGAGGGCAATGAGCAGTTCTTC. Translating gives CASSYADGGEGNEQFF.

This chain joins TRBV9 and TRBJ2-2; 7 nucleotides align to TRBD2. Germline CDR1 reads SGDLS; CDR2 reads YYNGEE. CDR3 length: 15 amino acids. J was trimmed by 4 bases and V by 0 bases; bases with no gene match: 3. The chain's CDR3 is CASSVESGATGELFF. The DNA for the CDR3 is TGTGCCAGCAGCGTAGAAAGCGGGGCCACCGGGGAGCTGTTTTTT.

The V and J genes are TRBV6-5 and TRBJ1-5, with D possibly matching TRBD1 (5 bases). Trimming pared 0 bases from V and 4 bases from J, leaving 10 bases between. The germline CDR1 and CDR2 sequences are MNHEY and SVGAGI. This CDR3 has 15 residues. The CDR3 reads CASSYSLGLNQPQHF. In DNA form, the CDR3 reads TGTGCCAGCAGTTACTCTCTGGGGCTTAATCAGCCCCAGCATTTT.

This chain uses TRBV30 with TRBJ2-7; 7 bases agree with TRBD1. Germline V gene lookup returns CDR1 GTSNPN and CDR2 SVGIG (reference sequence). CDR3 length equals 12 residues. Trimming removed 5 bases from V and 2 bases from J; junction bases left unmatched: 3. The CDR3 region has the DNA TGTGCCTGGGGACAGGAGGCCTACGAGCAGTACTTC. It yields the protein CAWGQEAYEQYF. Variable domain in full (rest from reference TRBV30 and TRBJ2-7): SQTIHQWPATLVQPVGSPLSLECTVEGTSNPNLYWYRQAAGRGLQLLFYSVGIGQISSEVPQNLSASRPQDRQFILSSKKLLLSDSGFYLCAWGQEAYEQYFGPGTRLTVT.

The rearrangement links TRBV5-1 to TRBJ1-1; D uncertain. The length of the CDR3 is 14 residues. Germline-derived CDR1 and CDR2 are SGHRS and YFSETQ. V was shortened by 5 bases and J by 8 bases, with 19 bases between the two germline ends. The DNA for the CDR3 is TGCGCCAGCAGTTTTACCGGGGATTCCGCCGAAGCTTTCTTT. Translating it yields CASSFTGDSAEAFF.

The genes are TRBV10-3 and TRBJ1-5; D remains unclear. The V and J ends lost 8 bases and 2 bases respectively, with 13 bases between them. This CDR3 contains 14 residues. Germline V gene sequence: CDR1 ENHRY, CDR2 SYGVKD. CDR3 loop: CAISVAGGNQPQHF. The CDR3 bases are TGTGCCATCTCCGTAGCCGGTGGCAATCAGCCCCAGCATTTT.

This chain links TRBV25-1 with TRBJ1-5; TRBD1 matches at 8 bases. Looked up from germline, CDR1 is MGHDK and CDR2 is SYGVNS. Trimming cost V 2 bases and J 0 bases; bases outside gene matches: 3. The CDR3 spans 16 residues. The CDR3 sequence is CASSEGTGYSNQPQHF. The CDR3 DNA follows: TGTGCCAGCAGTGAAGGGACAGGCTATAGCAATCAGCCCCAGCATTTT.

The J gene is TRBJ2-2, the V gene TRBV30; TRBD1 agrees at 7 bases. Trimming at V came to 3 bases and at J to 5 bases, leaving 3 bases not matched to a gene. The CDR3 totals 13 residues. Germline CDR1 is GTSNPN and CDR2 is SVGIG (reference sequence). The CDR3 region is CAWRPQGTGELFF. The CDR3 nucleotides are TGTGCCTGGAGACCACAGGGGACCGGGGAGCTGTTTTTT.

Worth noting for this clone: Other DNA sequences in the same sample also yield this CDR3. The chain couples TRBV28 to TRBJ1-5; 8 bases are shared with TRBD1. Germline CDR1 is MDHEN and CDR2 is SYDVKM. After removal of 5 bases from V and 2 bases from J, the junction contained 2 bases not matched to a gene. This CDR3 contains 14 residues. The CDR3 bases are TGTGCCAGCAGTCTGGGACAGGGCAATCAGCCCCAGCATTTT. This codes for CASSLGQGNQPQHF.

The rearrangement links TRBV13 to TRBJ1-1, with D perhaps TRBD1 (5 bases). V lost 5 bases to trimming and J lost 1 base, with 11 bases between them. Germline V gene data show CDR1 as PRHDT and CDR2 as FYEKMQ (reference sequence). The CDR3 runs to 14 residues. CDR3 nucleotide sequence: TGTGCCAGCAGCACGACAGAAAGGAACACTGAAGCTTTCTTT. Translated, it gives CASSTTERNTEAFF.